Below are 31 T cell receptor beta chains sequenced from a single sample in a study of T cells in Graves' hyperthyroidism and ophthalmopathy. From RNA transcripts, TCR beta CDR3 regions were amplified. The TCR CDR3 was amplified in a first-round RT-PCR using the HTBI primer set. A single record per CDR3 protein comes from TCRdb applying MiXCR to the multiplex PCR reads. This sample carries roughly 640,000 distinct CDR3 sequences, about a sixth of them seen once, and the ten largest clones take around 3.3%. Sequences were obtained from blood. These receptor sequences come from a woman in her thirties or forties with Graves' ophthalmopathy.

This clonotype came up a few times. This chain uses TRBV6-1 with TRBJ2-7, with TRBD2 identical over 7 bases. The V and J ends lost 5 bases and 3 bases, in that order; junction bases with no gene match: 13. This CDR3 region has 16 residues. Germline loops: CDR1 MNHNS, CDR2 SASEGT. This CDR3 is CASSLVGEGPSYEQYF. The DNA for the CDR3 is TGTGCCAGCAGTTTAGTCGGGGAGGGGCCGAGCTACGAGCAGTACTTC.

This clonotype was recorded a few times. This sequence joins TRBV19 and TRBJ2-3; D is undetermined. V lost 7 bases to trimming and J lost 3 bases, with 14 bases between them. The CDR3 has 14 amino acids. CDR1 LNHDA and CDR2 SQIVND come from the germline V gene (reference sequence). CDR3 sequence reads: CASTPQFGTDTQYF. CDR3 coding DNA: TGTGCCAGTACCCCCCAATTCGGGACAGATACGCAGTATTTT. Filled out from reference TRBV19 and TRBJ2-3, the complete variable domain reads DGGITQSPKYLFRKEGQNVTLSCEQNLNHDAMYWYRQDPGQGLRLIYYSQIVNDFQKGDIAEGYSVSREKKESFPLTVTSAQKNPTAFYLCASTPQFGTDTQYFGPGTRLTVL.

This chain links TRBV2 with TRBJ2-1, with D possibly being TRBD1 or TRBD2 (7 bases each). Germline CDR1 is SNHLY and CDR2 is FYNNEI. The CDR3 length is 13 residues. V was shortened by 7 bases and J by 6 bases, with 13 bases between the two germline ends. CDR3 in DNA: TGTGCCAGCATGTCAGGGGGGGCCAATGAGCAGTTCTTC. Protein product: CASMSGGANEQFF.

With regard to this clonotype: Just one base apart from a much larger clone, this may be a read error. The DNA of the CDR3 is TGTGCCAACAGAGGAACGACAGGCACTGAAGCTTTCTTT. This codes for CANRGTTGTEAFF. V gene TRBV2 combines with J gene TRBJ1-1; TRBD1 might be the D (6 bases). The CDR3 has 13 residues. V was cut by 10 bases and J by 4 bases, with 16 bases left in between. Germline CDR1 and CDR2: SNHLY and FYNNEI. Full variable domain (remainder filled in from reference TRBV2 and TRBJ1-1): EPEVTQTPSHQVTQMGQEVILRCVPISNHLYFYWYRQILGQKVEFLVSFYNNEISEKSEIFDDQFSVERPDGSNFTLKIRSTKLEDSAMYFCANRGTTGTEAFFGQGTRLTVV.

The sample holds one count of this clonotype. This chain connects TRBV10-3 to TRBJ2-7; 14 bases are shared with TRBD2. The CDR3 totals 17 residues. Per germline, CDR1 ENHRY and CDR2 SYGVKD. The trim removed 6 bases at V and 2 bases at J, leaving 9 bases unmatched. The CDR3 loop reads CAISGTSGSPDPYEQYF. The CDR3 DNA reads TGTGCCATCAGCGGGACTAGCGGGAGTCCGGACCCCTACGAGCAGTACTTC.

The J gene is TRBJ2-1, the V gene TRBV5-1; maybe TRBD2 (6 bases). The CDR3 loop spans 12 amino acids. In germline, CDR1 is SGHRS, CDR2 YFSETQ. V lost 6 bases to trimming and J lost 10 bases, with 14 bases between them. The DNA of the CDR3 is TGCGCCAGCAAATCTCCGGGAGCAGAGCAGTTCTTC. Amino acids: CASKSPGAEQFF. Filled out from reference TRBV5-1 and TRBJ2-1, the complete variable domain reads KAGVTQTPRYLIKTRGQQVTLSCSPISGHRSVSWYQQTPGQGLQFLFEYFSETQRNKGNFPGRFSGRQFSNSRSEMNVSTLELGDSALYLCASKSPGAEQFFGPGTRLTVL.

This clonotype appeared a few times. V usage is TRBV20-1 and J usage is TRBJ1-4; tentative D call: TRBD1 (5 bases). This CDR3 is 15 amino acids long. Looked up from germline, CDR1 is DFQATT and CDR2 is SNEGSKA (reference sequence). The V and J ends lost 4 bases and 2 bases respectively, with 14 bases between them. This CDR3 reads CSATGAGSTNEKLFF. The CDR3 coding sequence is TGCAGTGCTACTGGGGCCGGTTCGACTAATGAAAAACTGTTTTTT.

The chain joins TRBV10-2 to TRBJ2-1; D not resolved. V gave up 3 bases and J gave up 2 bases, with 8 bases separating them. Per the germline V gene, CDR1 is WSHSY and CDR2 is SAAADI. The CDR3 is 14 residues long. The CDR3 DNA is TGCGCCAGCAGTGAATCCTTAACCTACAATGAGCAGTTCTTC. Residues: CASSESLTYNEQFF.

In this sample, this clonotype turned up many times. The rearrangement joins TRBV3-1 to TRBJ2-1; 9 bases are shared with TRBD2. V dropped 3 bases and J dropped 8; count of bases not matched to a gene: 8. Per the germline V gene, CDR1 is LGHDT and CDR2 is YNNKEL (reference sequence). This CDR3 has 15 amino acids. The CDR3 DNA sequence: TGTGCCAGCAGCCAGGGGCTAGCGGGAACTTATGAGCAGTTCTTC. Protein: CASSQGLAGTYEQFF.

J is TRBJ1-1 and V is TRBV6-1, with D possibly being TRBD1 (5 bases). This CDR3 has 13 residues. Germline V CDR1 and CDR2: MNHNS, SASEGT. Between the trimmed V and J ends, which lost 7 bases and 1 base, there was a span of 10 bases. The CDR3 loop reads CASKHTGNTEAFF. The CDR3 nucleotides are TGTGCCAGCAAACACACAGGGAACACTGAAGCTTTCTTT.

In its sample, this clonotype was seen many times. The chain is built from TRBV3-1 and TRBJ1-3; a possible D gene is TRBD1 (5 bases). The germline V gene has CDR1 LGHDT and CDR2 YNNKEL (reference sequence). V gave up 5 bases and J gave up 2 bases, with 16 bases separating them. This CDR3 has 16 amino acids. The CDR3 reads CASSFAGPTTGNTIYF. CDR3 in DNA: TGTGCCAGCAGCTTCGCGGGACCGACGACTGGAAACACCATATATTTT. The full variable domain, in which reference TRBV3-1 and TRBJ1-3 provide the parts outside the CDR3, is DTAVSQTPKYLVTQMGNDKSIKCEQNLGHDTMYWYKQDSKKFLKIMFSYNNKELIINETVPNRFSPKSPDKAHLNLHINSLELGDSAVYFCASSFAGPTTGNTIYFGEGSWLTVV.

This clonotype was seen more than once but under ten times. The rearrangement links TRBV18 to TRBJ2-1; possibly TRBD1 for D (6 bases). The CDR3 runs 15 residues. V lost 3 bases and J 0 bases, leaving 9 bases between the germline ends. CDR1 and CDR2 from the germline V gene are KGHSH and LQKENI. CDR3 coding DNA: TGTGCCAGCTCACCCCGGGACAACTCCTACAATGAGCAGTTCTTC. It codes for CASSPRDNSYNEQFF.

In this sample, this clonotype turned up many times. The rearrangement links TRBV5-1 to TRBJ2-1; TRBD1 is a possible D gene (7 bases). The CDR3 has 15 residues. Germline CDR1 and CDR2: SGHRS and YFSETQ. V lost 3 bases and J lost 6, with 16 bases in between. CDR3 DNA: TGCGCCAGCAGCTCTCAGGCGGGACAGTTCAATGAGCAGTTCTTC. This gives the protein CASSSQAGQFNEQFF.

This clonotype came up many times. This rearrangement joins TRBV2 to TRBJ1-5; D is possibly TRBD1 (6 bases). This CDR3 is 14 amino acids long. Germline CDR1 and CDR2: SNHLY and FYNNEI. Trimming took off 8 bases at V and 7 bases at J, with 18 bases between the two ends. This CDR3 reads CASGEMETGQPQHF. The CDR3 nucleotides are TGTGCCAGCGGCGAGATGGAAACAGGGCAGCCCCAGCATTTT.

This clonotype appeared many times. The gene calls are TRBV11-2 and TRBJ2-7; 8 bases fit TRBD2. This CDR3 is built from 15 residues. After removal of 7 bases from V and 6 bases from J, the junction contained 14 bases not matched to a gene. Germline V gene data show CDR1 as SGHAT and CDR2 as FQNNGV. CDR3 loop: CASTGRGRYGGEQYF. CDR3 sequence (DNA): TGTGCCAGCACCGGTCGCGGGAGGTACGGGGGCGAGCAGTACTTC. The whole variable domain, remainder taken from reference TRBV11-2 and TRBJ2-7, is EAGVAQSPRYKIIEKRQSVAFWCNPISGHATLYWYQQILGQGPKLLIQFQNNGVVDDSQLPKDRFSAERLKGVDSTLKIQPAKLEDSAVYLCASTGRGRYGGEQYFGPGTRLTVT.

This clonotype came up a few times. The chain combines TRBV6-1 with TRBJ1-1; 8 nucleotides line up with TRBD1. The CDR3 sequence is 13 residues long. The V and J ends lost 6 bases and 5 bases, in that order; junction bases with no gene match: 5. Germline V gives CDR1 MNHNS, CDR2 SASEGT. The CDR3 coding sequence is TGTGCCAGCAGGGACAGGGAGTGGACTGAAGCTTTCTTT. Translating it yields CASRDREWTEAFF.

This clonotype has only a few counts. V and J are TRBV12-3 or TRBV12-4 and TRBJ1-1, with TRBD1 as a possible D gene (5 bases). The ends were cut back, 8 bases at V and 5 bases at J, with 18 bases in the middle. The CDR3 spans 14 residues. As DNA, the CDR3 is TGTGCCAGCTTGTCCAGGGCCTTTGGAACTGAAGCTTTCTTT. Protein sequence: CASLSRAFGTEAFF.

The chain carries TRBV6-1 and TRBJ2-4; 7 bases agree with TRBD1. After removal of 7 bases from V and 4 bases from J, the junction contained 7 bases not matched to a gene. The CDR3 has 14 residues. The V gene's germline CDR1 is MNHNS and CDR2 SASEGT. CDR3 in DNA: TGTGCCAGCATCGGAAGGGGGCCTAAAAACATTCAGTACTTC. Its translation is CASIGRGPKNIQYF.

This clonotype was recorded a few times. This chain joins TRBV18 and TRBJ2-2, with 7 bases that match TRBD1. The CDR3 is made up of 14 amino acids. Germline CDR1 and CDR2: KGHSH and LQKENI. V was pared by 3 bases and J by 4 bases, with 2 bases of the junction left unmatched. The CDR3 loop reads CASSPRTGTGELFF. CDR3 sequence (DNA): TGTGCCAGCTCACCCCGGACAGGCACCGGGGAGCTGTTTTTT.

The rearrangement links TRBV6-1 to TRBJ1-2; perhaps TRBD1 as D (6 bases). V was clipped by 5 bases and J by 4 bases, with 14 bases between them. The CDR3 covers 14 residues. Per the germline V gene, CDR1 is MNHNS and CDR2 is SASEGT. The CDR3 spells CASSIDRLIYGYTF. CDR3 in DNA: TGTGCCAGCAGTATCGACAGGCTCATCTATGGCTACACCTTC.

The rearrangement joins TRBV5-1 to TRBJ2-3; 11 nucleotides agree with TRBD2. The CDR3 length is 18 residues. V lost 2 bases to trimming and J lost 5 bases; unmatched junction nucleotides: 13. Germline CDR1 SGHRS, CDR2 YFSETQ. The CDR3 reads CASSLGLASGGTGDTQYF. The CDR3 DNA reads TGCGCCAGCAGCTTAGGACTTGCTAGCGGGGGGACGGGAGATACGCAGTATTTT.

The rearrangement joins TRBV7-9 to TRBJ2-7, with 10 bases aligning to TRBD1. From germline, CDR1 is SEHNR and CDR2 FQNEAQ (reference sequence). This CDR3 spans 14 amino acids. V lost 5 bases and J lost 6; bases outside the gene matches: 7. CDR3 nucleotides: TGTGCCAGCAGCAAGGACAGGGGGATCGGCGAGCAGTACTTC. It codes for CASSKDRGIGEQYF. The full variable domain, its missing parts supplied by reference TRBV7-9 and TRBJ2-7, is DTGVSQNPRHKITKRGQNVTFRCDPISEHNRLYWYRQTLGQGPEFLTYFQNEAQLEKSRLLSDRFSAERPKGSFSTLEIQRTEQGDSAMYLCASSKDRGIGEQYFGPGTRLTVT.

This clonotype was seen at least ten times. This chain connects TRBV6-1 to TRBJ1-5; D remains unclear. Trimming pared 4 bases from V and 3 bases from J, leaving 7 bases between. This CDR3 spans 13 amino acids. Germline-derived CDR1 and CDR2 are MNHNS and SASEGT. CDR3 sequence: CASSATPNQPQHF. The CDR3 DNA reads as TGTGCCAGCAGTGCCACCCCCAATCAGCCCCAGCATTTT.

This clonotype was seen a handful of times. This may be a read error, as it is one base from a much larger clone. The chain uses TRBV2 and TRBJ2-5; D remains unclear. The germline CDR1 and CDR2 sequences are SNHLY and FYNNEI. The ends were cut back, 3 bases at V and 1 base at J, with 3 bases in the middle. The CDR3 covers 12 residues. The chain's CDR3 is CASSDGQETQYF. In nucleotides, the CDR3 is TGTGCCAGCAGTGACGGCCAAGAGACCCAGTACTTC.

This clonotype was seen just once. This chain connects TRBV3-1 to TRBJ1-1; D is ambiguous. This CDR3 region has 14 residues. The V end lost 3 bases, the J end lost 3 bases, and 11 bases lay between the germline ends. Germline CDR1 reads LGHDT; CDR2 reads YNNKEL (reference sequence). This CDR3 is CASSQNGEYTEAFF. The CDR3 coding sequence is TGTGCCAGCAGCCAGAACGGGGAATACACTGAAGCTTTCTTT.

This clonotype was recorded many times. The V gene is TRBV12-3 or TRBV12-4, the J gene TRBJ1-1; TRBD1 agrees at 12 bases. The CDR3 spans 15 residues. J was trimmed by 4 bases and V by 4 bases; bases with no gene match: 4. Here the CDR3 DNA reads TGTGCCAGCAGTTGGGGGACAGGGGGCTTCACTGAAGCTTTCTTT. Translation: CASSWGTGGFTEAFF.

This sequence joins TRBV20-1 and TRBJ1-1; the D is unclear. Between the trimmed V and J ends, which lost 3 bases and 6 bases, there was a span of 14 bases. The CDR3 runs 13 residues. Germline V gene sequence: CDR1 DFQATT, CDR2 SNEGSKA (reference sequence). In DNA, the CDR3 is TGCAGTGCTAGTTCCCCGGGGTTTGCTGAAGCTTTCTTT. Protein product: CSASSPGFAEAFF.

This clonotype came up many times. This chain uses TRBV10-2 with TRBJ1-1; 7 nucleotides match TRBD1. The CDR3 covers 16 residues. The germline V gene encodes CDR1 WSHSY and CDR2 SAAADI. V shed 7 bases, J shed 4 bases, and the junction held 15 bases outside the gene matches. CDR3 in amino acids: CASTWGLTGMGTEAFF. The CDR3 DNA reads TGCGCCAGCACCTGGGGCCTGACAGGGATGGGCACTGAAGCTTTCTTT.

For the CDR3, the DNA is TGCGCCAGCAGTACCGGGACAGGGGCAGATACGCAGTATTTT. Translated: CASSTGTGADTQYF. V is TRBV5-1 and J is TRBJ2-3; 10 bases fit TRBD1. The germline V gene has CDR1 SGHRS and CDR2 YFSETQ. The CDR3 runs to 14 residues. Trimming at V came to 5 bases and at J to 4 bases, leaving 4 bases not matched to a gene.

This clonotype was recorded at least ten times. The chain recombines TRBV6-6 with TRBJ2-7, with a weak D call TRBD2 (5 bases). The germline V gene encodes CDR1 MNHNY and CDR2 SVGAGI (reference sequence). V lost 2 bases and J 4 bases, leaving 9 bases between the germline ends. The CDR3 extends over 13 amino acids. The CDR3 loop reads CASSYGLVYEQYF. The CDR3 DNA follows: TGTGCCAGCAGTTACGGACTGGTATACGAGCAGTACTTC.

V usage is TRBV28 and J usage is TRBJ1-3; 8 nucleotides agree with TRBD1. The V segment lost 10 bases and the J segment 2 bases; nucleotides outside the gene matches: 19. CDR3 length equals 18 residues. CDR1 MDHEN and CDR2 SYDVKM come from the germline V gene. CDR3 sequence: CATQPAGGLPPPGNTIYF. In nucleotides, the CDR3 is TGTGCCACCCAACCCGCAGGGGGCTTACCCCCACCTGGAAACACCATATATTTT. The entire variable domain, with the rest obtained from reference TRBV28 and TRBJ1-3, is as follows: DVKVTQSSRYLVKRTGEKVFLECVQDMDHENMFWYRQDPGLGLRLIYFSYDVKMKEKGDIPEGYSVSREKKERFSLILESASTNQTSMYLCATQPAGGLPPPGNTIYFGEGSWLTVV.